These 12 T cell receptor beta chains originate from one sample sequenced in a study of T cells in Graves' hyperthyroidism and ophthalmopathy. Amplified TCR beta CDR3 regions derived from RNA transcripts. With the HTBI primer set, the TCR CDR3 went through a first round of RT-PCR. Each CDR3 protein is one row after TCRdb ran MiXCR on the multiplex PCR reads. The sample carries a few hundred thousand distinct CDR3 sequences, less than 20% recorded once. Sequenced input: blood. The receptor source for this set is a woman in her forties or fifties with Graves' hyperthyroidism.

This clonotype came up many times. The CDR3 DNA reads as TGTGCCAGCAGTACGACAGGGGGCTACTATGGCTACACCTTC. Its protein product is CASSTTGGYYGYTF. This chain links TRBV27 with TRBJ1-2; 10 nucleotides agree with TRBD1. After removal of 5 bases from V and 3 bases from J, the junction contained 3 bases not matched to a gene. This CDR3 comprises 14 residues. The germline V gene encodes CDR1 MNHEY and CDR2 SMNVEV (reference sequence).

This clonotype came up many times. The rearrangement uses TRBV20-1 and TRBJ1-6, with D possibly matching TRBD1 (5 bases). The V end was cut by 4 bases, the J end by 0 bases, with 10 bases between. This CDR3 has 15 residues. Germline-derived CDR1 and CDR2 are DFQATT and SNEGSKA (reference sequence). DNA of the CDR3: TGCAGTGCTACCCCAGGGAGCTCCTATAATTCACCCCTCCACTTT. Translation: CSATPGSSYNSPLHF.

The sample holds many counts of this clonotype. The chain combines TRBV7-2 with TRBJ2-3; 13 bases agree with TRBD2. This CDR3 spans 17 amino acids. J gave up 8 bases and V 5 bases, and 13 bases lay outside the gene matches. CDR1 SGHTA and CDR2 FQGNSA come from the germline V gene. This CDR3 is CASSTRTSGSLHGTQYF. CDR3 nucleotides: TGTGCCAGCAGCACAAGGACTAGCGGGAGTCTGCATGGTACGCAGTATTTT. Using reference TRBV7-2 and TRBJ2-3 for the parts outside the CDR3, the full variable domain is GAGVSQSPSNKVTEKGKDVELRCDPISGHTALYWYRQSLGQGLEFLIYFQGNSAPDKSGLPSDRFSAERTGGSVSTLTIQRTQQEDSAVYLCASSTRTSGSLHGTQYFGPGTRLTVL.

This sequence joins TRBV12-3 or TRBV12-4 and TRBJ2-7, with 9 bases that match TRBD2. This CDR3 contains 14 residues. V lost 5 bases to trimming and J lost 4 bases; unmatched junction nucleotides: 6. The CDR3 loop is CASSHSGSKYEQYF. CDR3 DNA: TGTGCCAGCAGTCATAGCGGGAGTAAGTACGAGCAGTACTTC.

The chain combines TRBV11-2 with TRBJ1-2; no reliable D call. Germline-derived CDR1 and CDR2 are SGHAT and FQNNGV. The CDR3 loop spans 14 amino acids. Trimming took off 5 bases at V and 6 bases at J, with 16 bases between the two ends. The DNA of the CDR3 is TGTGCCAGCAGCCCGTCTATAGGATTGGATGGCTACACCTTC. Protein product: CASSPSIGLDGYTF. The variable domain in full, completed from reference TRBV11-2 and TRBJ1-2, reads EAGVAQSPRYKIIEKRQSVAFWCNPISGHATLYWYQQILGQGPKLLIQFQNNGVVDDSQLPKDRFSAERLKGVDSTLKIQPAKLEDSAVYLCASSPSIGLDGYTFGSGTRLTVV.

This clonotype was observed a few times. The chain combines TRBV7-8 with TRBJ2-7; a possible D gene is TRBD2 (6 bases). The CDR3 runs 15 residues. Trimming left V 5 bases short and J 0 bases short, with 14 bases between. Germline V lookup: CDR1 SGHVS, CDR2 FQNEAQ. The CDR3 DNA sequence: TGTGCCAGCAGCCCACGACACGGGAGCTCCTACGAGCAGTACTTC. It translates to CASSPRHGSSYEQYF.

The rearrangement uses TRBV18 and TRBJ2-4; 10 bases map to TRBD2. Germline assignment: CDR1 KGHSH and CDR2 LQKENI. The CDR3 is made up of 16 amino acids. The trim removed 1 base at V and 8 bases at J, leaving 8 bases unmatched. CDR3 sequence reads: CASSPLASGSIDIQYF. The CDR3, as DNA: TGTGCCAGCTCACCACTTGCTAGCGGGAGTATTGACATTCAGTACTTC.

This clonotype was counted many times. The chain has TRBV30 and TRBJ2-1; TRBD1 aligns across 8 bases. Unmatched junction bases numbered 13, after V lost 1 base and J lost 8 bases. Germline CDR1 is GTSNPN and CDR2 is SVGIG (reference sequence). The CDR3 loop spans 16 amino acids. The CDR3 DNA reads as TGTGCCTGGAGTGATCAGGGGGCTAAGGATTGGTATGAGCAGTTCTTC. Translating it yields CAWSDQGAKDWYEQFF.

In this sample, this clonotype turned up many times. The chain carries TRBV4-2 and TRBJ2-3; D not resolved. The CDR3 runs to 16 residues. Germline CDR1 reads LGHNA; CDR2 reads YNFKEQ. The V and J ends lost 1 base and 0 bases respectively, with 11 bases between them. The CDR3 reads CASSQGSDTSTDTQYF. CDR3 sequence (DNA): TGTGCCAGCAGCCAAGGGTCGGATACTAGCACAGATACGCAGTATTTT.

The table lists this clonotype with many counts. The chain is built from TRBV6-6 and TRBJ1-5; D not resolved. CDR1 and CDR2 from the germline V gene are MNHNY and SVGAGI (reference sequence). The V and J ends lost 0 bases and 1 base respectively, with 7 bases between them. The CDR3 extends over 15 amino acids. Written as DNA, the CDR3 is TGTGCCAGCAGTTACTCAAGAGGAAGCAATCAGCCCCAGCATTTT. Translation gives CASSYSRGSNQPQHF.

The J gene is TRBJ2-5, the V gene TRBV7-9; TRBD2 matches at 14 bases. The CDR3 runs to 17 residues. With 1 base clipped from V and 2 bases from J, the junction kept 3 bases outside the gene matches. CDR1 and CDR2 from the germline V gene are SEHNR and FQNEAQ (reference sequence). The chain's CDR3 is CASSLGGLAGGQETQYF. For the CDR3, the DNA is TGTGCCAGCAGCTTAGGAGGACTAGCGGGAGGACAAGAGACCCAGTACTTC. Full variable domain (missing parts from reference TRBV7-9 and TRBJ2-5): DTGVSQNPRHKITKRGQNVTFRCDPISEHNRLYWYRQTLGQGPEFLTYFQNEAQLEKSRLLSDRFSAERPKGSFSTLEIQRTEQGDSAMYLCASSLGGLAGGQETQYFGPGTRLLVL.

This clonotype was counted many times. The chain carries TRBV27 and TRBJ1-5; no clear D gene. The CDR3 runs 14 residues. Germline CDR1 reads MNHEY; CDR2 reads SMNVEV (reference sequence). Deletions cut 6 bases from V and 4 bases from J, with 13 bases between. CDR3 sequence reads: CASRPAGNNQPQHF. In DNA, the CDR3 is TGTGCCAGCAGGCCGGCCGGTAATAATCAGCCCCAGCATTTT.